Listed here is a single TCR beta chain. Its specificity is unknown. The data derive from a study of blood T cells in healthy people across ages. Study outcomes and limitations: Long-lived donors carried more naive CD4+ cells and greater diversity than aged donors. No one knew whether donors had CMV, which possibly confounded expanded clonotype changes.

Extractions gave at least 5.5 micrograms of total RNA per sample. Combining a sample-barcoded 5' primer with a J-beta primer mix, a second PCR ran for roughly 7 to 12 cycles. Through a template-switch adaptor with 12 random nucleotides, each cDNA molecule received a tag. A single record per CDR3 protein comes from TCRdb applying MiXCR to the 5' RACE reads. Among roughly 1.4 million distinct CDR3 sequences listed, 59% were seen once. The germline gives CDR1 DFQATT, CDR2 SNEGSKA (reference sequence). This CDR3 comprises 15 residues. The trim removed 6 bases at V and 2 bases at J, leaving 11 bases unmatched.

The sequence derives from a man younger than 30 in good health. The rearrangement joins TRBV20-1 to TRBJ2-7, with 9 bases identical to TRBD2. Specimen: blood. CDR3 region: CSAISLTSGPYEQYF. The CDR3, as DNA: TGCAGTGCCATCAGTTTGACTAGCGGTCCCTACGAGCAGTACTTC.